This TCR beta chain comes out of a study of T cell repertoires in cytomegalovirus infection. TCRdb analysed the reads with MiXCR anew, one entry per CDR3 protein. The sample lists over 100,000 distinct CDR3 sequences, around 31% occurring once. The CDR3 is made up of 16 amino acids. Trimming stripped 3 bases from V and 5 bases from J, with 19 bases between. Germline V gene sequence: CDR1 PRHDT, CDR2 FYEKMQ (reference sequence). Notes on this clonotype: Its antigen remains unknown.

The TCR was taken from a human donor in good health (CMV status not recorded). Some clones in this sample may be carry-over from other donors' samples. V usage is TRBV13 and J usage is TRBJ1-2; weak D call: TRBD1 (5 bases). Sequenced material: CD8+ T cells from cultured PBMCs, taken from culture after CMV antigen stimulation. The CDR3 DNA follows: TGTGCCAGCAGCTTGGACGGGGGGATTCCAGGATATGGCTACACCTTC. This translates into CASSLDGGIPGYGYTF.